The present T cell receptor beta chain was sequenced within a study of T-cell memory formation after mild COVID-19. Trimming shortened V by 5 bases and J by 2 bases, and 9 bases separated the two germline ends. CDR1 and CDR2 from the germline V gene are LGHDT and YNNKEL (reference sequence). This CDR3 region has 13 residues. TCRdb passed the 5' RACE reads through MiXCR, listing each CDR3 protein once. The profile shows some 300,000 distinct CDR3 sequences, roughly 19% of them singletons. This clonotype showed up many times. This clonotype originated in a man younger than 35 who had mild COVID-19 (a few samples of this study predate the infection). Cell type and time point are not known. This rearrangement joins TRBV3-1 to TRBJ2-5; D is perhaps TRBD1 or TRBD2 (5 bases each). The sequencing input was PBMCs or a T cell subset sorted from them (not recorded which). The CDR3 here is CASSGGRQETQYF. CDR3 in DNA: TGTGCCAGCAGCGGGGGACGGCAAGAGACCCAGTACTTC.